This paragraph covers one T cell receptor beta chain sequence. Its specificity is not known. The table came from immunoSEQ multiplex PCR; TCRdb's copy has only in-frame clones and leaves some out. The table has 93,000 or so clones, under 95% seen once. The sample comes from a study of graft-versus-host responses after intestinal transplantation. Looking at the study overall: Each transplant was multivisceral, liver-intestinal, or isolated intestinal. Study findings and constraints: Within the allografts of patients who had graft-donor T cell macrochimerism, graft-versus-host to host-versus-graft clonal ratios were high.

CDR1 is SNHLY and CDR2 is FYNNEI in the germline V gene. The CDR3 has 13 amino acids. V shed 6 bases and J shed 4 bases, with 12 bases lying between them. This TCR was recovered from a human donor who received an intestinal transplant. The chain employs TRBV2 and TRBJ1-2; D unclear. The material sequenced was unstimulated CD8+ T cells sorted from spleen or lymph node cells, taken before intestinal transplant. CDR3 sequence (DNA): TGTGCCAGCAGGGACTCGCCCACCTATGGCTACACCTTC. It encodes CASRDSPTYGYTF.